This paragraph covers one TCR beta chain sequence. This clone was detected a few times. This clone's antigen is unknown. Base qualities are not provided; no much larger clone lies one nucleotide away. The Quick-DNA Microprep Kit was used to extract genomic DNA from the sorted cells. Amplification of TCRbeta DNA was done with the immunoSEQ hsTCRbeta kit, following the protocol from the manufacturer. An Illumina MiSeq instrument was used to sequence the TCRbeta libraries. Under the source paper's analysis protocol: After out-of-frame sequences were removed, around 2,200,000 distinct TCRbeta sequences remained, averaging around 67,000 per individual. Each individual was scored according to the count of 164 previously reported CMV-associated TCRbeta sequences and the total productive distinct TCRbeta count. A beta-binomial model was reimplemented in Python, and scikit-learn random forests with default parameters were trained on data from the US cohort. Classifier performance on the Belgian cohort was reported as the median AUC with percentile confidence intervals calculated over 10,000 bootstrap iterations. Imported from immuneACCESS, the table was reduced by TCRdb to in-frame sequences with V and J called. These copies leave out some clones; in studies compared against another copy, an unresolved V gene accounts for under half, and the cause of the remainder is not known. D and trimming come from the DNA, and the V and J calls and clone size come from that table. Present in this sample are 40,000 to 55,000 clones, roughly 80% of which were seen just once. The ten biggest clones cover 0.5% to 0.7% of the sample.

A FACSAria II was used to sort memory CD4+ T cells, defined as single viable CD3+CD4+CD8-CD45RO+ cells. CMV serostatus was determined using a Roche Elecsys assay that detects serum IgG against CMV pp150, pp28, p38 and p52. After the samples were thawed, total CD4+ T cells were enriched through positive selection using CD4 magnetic microbeads. The samples came from a different study that was designed specifically to examine the CD4+ T cell memory repertoire. Peripheral blood mononuclear cells were isolated and cryopreserved according to standard operating procedures, and serum was kept at -80 degrees C. CD3-PerCP (BW264/56), CD4-APC (RPA-T4), CD45RO-PE (UCHT1) and CD8-Pacific Orange (3B5) antibodies were used for staining, and non-viable cells were excluded with Sytox blue. This sample is part of a study of memory CD4+ T cells and cytomegalovirus serostatus (dated by TCRdb to the late 2010s). For context, the study as a whole: A total of roughly 33 healthy Belgian adults, of whom 9 were CMV seropositive and about 25 were CMV seronegative, were included in the cohort. To replicate a published TCR-based CMV serostatus classifier, the researchers sequenced the CD4+ memory TCRbeta repertoires of a Belgian cohort whose cytomegalovirus serostatus was known. Summary of the overall study and its limitations: Only CD4+CD45RO+ memory cells were sequenced, in contrast to the original study, in which naive and memory CD4+ and CD8+ populations were covered. Results were interpreted as suggesting that the CMV-associated TCR signature is largely present in the CD4+ memory repertoire. Among the 150 to 200 previously reported CMV-associated TCRbeta sequences, 65 to 85 showed up in the CD4+ memory repertoires, with each one found in between one and five individuals. The original-framework classifier achieved a median bootstrapped AUC of approximately 0.96 with a 95% CI of 0.76-1.00 on the Belgian cohort. For predicting CMV serostatus, the median bootstrapped AUC was about 0.95 using the original framework and 0.91 using a US-trained random forest.

As encoded in the germline V gene (reference sequence), CDR1 is LNHDA while CDR2 is SQIVND. Including cysteine and phenylalanine, the CDR3 has 16 amino acids. Here the CDR3 DNA is all that survives: 48 bases in frame from base 1. Relative to germline, V is 6 bases shorter and J is 6 bases shorter, with 24 bases between their ends. The sequence was collected from an adult in good health and CMV-seronegative. Sequenced: memory CD4+ T cells from blood. This chain is built from TRBV19 and TRBJ2-7; the D gene is possibly TRBD2, with 6 bases matching. This receptor carries the CDR3 CASRPMDGGKVGEQYF. The DNA reads as follows: TGTGCCAGTAGACCTATGGATGGCGGGAAGGTAGGCGAGCAGTACTTC.